Following are 18 T cell receptor beta chains from one sample sequenced in a study of CD8+ T cells in alopecia areata. Reverse transcription of extracted RNA yielded cDNA, which provided the sequencing template. Profiling relied on immunoSEQ multiplex PCR, and the TCRdb table lists in-frame clones only, not all of them. The data contain 50,000 to 70,000 clones, 40% to 50% of them singletons. The sample taken for sequencing was NKG2D-low CD8+ T cells sorted from blood. The receptors originated from a human donor with alopecia areata.

The rearrangement uses TRBV30 and TRBJ1-2; no definite D call. V was pared by 2 bases and J by 2 bases, with 12 bases between. The germline V gene encodes CDR1 GTSNPN and CDR2 SVGIG (reference sequence). The CDR3 is 14 amino acids. CDR3 residues: CAWSTAGLNYGYTF. In DNA form, the CDR3 reads TGTGCCTGGAGTACCGCCGGGCTAAACTATGGCTACACCTTC.

The rearrangement uses TRBV27 and TRBJ1-1, with 9 bases identical to TRBD1. CDR3 length equals 14 residues. Losses at the gene ends were 11 bases for V and 1 base for J; bases not matched to a gene: 8. Germline assignment: CDR1 MNHEY and CDR2 SMNVEV (reference sequence). This CDR3 reads CAARDREGNTEAFF. The CDR3 DNA reads TGTGCCGCCCGGGACAGGGAGGGGAACACTGAAGCTTTCTTT.

The chain joins TRBV29-1 to TRBJ2-7; D might be TRBD1 or TRBD2, each matching 5 bases. Germline values: CDR1 SQVTM, CDR2 ANQGSEA. The length of the CDR3 is 14 residues. Trimming shortened V by 1 base and J by 1 base, and 11 bases separated the two germline ends. The CDR3 region has the DNA TGCAGCGTTGAAGTTCCCGGGGCGTCCTACGAGCAGTACTTC. It yields the protein CSVEVPGASYEQYF.

Here the CDR3 DNA reads TGTGCCAGCCTCCAGCCCCCAGGGTACTACAATGAGCAGTTCTTC. It is translated as CASLQPPGYYNEQFF. The chain joins TRBV2 to TRBJ2-1; tentatively, D is TRBD1 (5 bases). CDR1 SNHLY and CDR2 FYNNEI come from the germline V gene. V lost 8 bases, J lost 3 bases, and 17 bases lay in between. The CDR3 consists of 15 residues.

CDR3 loop: CASSLGARVGSRPGTGRETQYF. The CDR3 DNA sequence: TGTGCCAGCAGTTTAGGGGCTCGGGTGGGCTCTCGTCCCGGGACAGGGAGGGAGACCCAGTACTTC. The V call is TRBV28, the J call TRBJ2-5, with 9 positions matching TRBD1. Germline V gene sequence: CDR1 MDHEN, CDR2 SYDVKM. The ends lost 2 bases at V and 5 bases at J; junction bases unmatched: 27. The CDR3 sequence is 22 residues long.

This clone was recorded a few times. The chain recombines TRBV7-9 with TRBJ1-5, with unresolved D. The germline CDR1 and CDR2 sequences are SEHNR and FQNEAQ (reference sequence). Deletions cut 2 bases from V and 7 bases from J, with 6 bases between. CDR3 size: 12 residues. CDR3 nucleotides: TGTGCCAGCAGCTTAACGGACCAGCCCCAGCATTTT. Translation gives CASSLTDQPQHF.

The chain couples TRBV4-1 to TRBJ2-7; the match to TRBD2 covers 8 bases. Germline-derived CDR1 and CDR2 are MGHRA and YSYEKL. V shed 4 bases, J shed 3 bases, and the junction held 8 bases outside the gene matches. The CDR3 runs 15 residues. The CDR3 loop is CASSPQAGGLYEQYF. Written as DNA, the CDR3 is TGCGCCAGCAGCCCCCAGGCGGGGGGCCTCTACGAGCAGTACTTC.

V gene TRBV23-1 combines with J gene TRBJ2-7; 8 bases match TRBD2. TRBV23-1 carries the ORF label, with uncertain function. Trimming at V came to 10 bases and at J to 6 bases, leaving 14 bases not matched to a gene. CDR3 length equals 14 residues. The CDR3 here is CATPREGRTSEQYF. The CDR3 bases are TGCGCCACCCCCCGGGAGGGAAGGACCTCCGAGCAGTACTTC.

This chain uses TRBV6-5 with TRBJ1-1; unclear D gene. Trimming shortened V by 4 bases and J by 6 bases, and 6 bases separated the two germline ends. The CDR3 spans 11 residues. Per the germline V gene, CDR1 is MNHEY and CDR2 is SVGAGI. The CDR3 spells CASSFLSEAFF. The DNA for the CDR3 is TGTGCCAGCAGTTTTTTGTCTGAAGCTTTCTTT.

This chain connects TRBV5-4 to TRBJ2-7; the D is unclear. From germline, CDR1 is SGHNT and CDR2 YYREEE (reference sequence). The CDR3 is 14 amino acids. Between the trimmed V and J ends, which lost 2 bases and 1 base, there was a span of 10 bases. CDR3 amino acids: CASSLHDRSYEQYF. CDR3 nucleotide sequence: TGTGCCAGCAGCTTACACGACCGATCCTACGAGCAGTACTTC.

The chain joins TRBV27 to TRBJ2-7; 7 bases match TRBD1. The CDR3 runs to 16 residues. Per the germline V gene, CDR1 is MNHEY and CDR2 is SMNVEV (reference sequence). V was clipped by 6 bases and J by 6 bases; unmatched bases: 17. The CDR3 loop reads CASSRVDDRAGLEQYF. As DNA, the CDR3 is TGTGCCAGCAGCCGAGTTGATGACAGGGCCGGGCTCGAGCAGTACTTC.

The CDR3 is CANQGGPSSYNEQFF. Here the CDR3 DNA reads TGTGCCAACCAGGGGGGCCCCAGCTCCTACAATGAGCAGTTCTTC. V gene TRBV13 combines with J gene TRBJ2-1; perhaps TRBD1 as D (7 bases). Germline V gives CDR1 PRHDT, CDR2 FYEKMQ (reference sequence). Trimming took off 10 bases at V and 0 bases at J, with 16 bases between the two ends. There are 15 residues in the CDR3.

The rearrangement uses TRBV5-6 and TRBJ2-7; 9 positions match TRBD2. The CDR3 length is 16 residues. The trim removed 0 bases at V and 7 bases at J, leaving 11 bases unmatched. The V gene's germline CDR1 is SGHDT and CDR2 YYEEEE. The CDR3 nucleotides read TGTGCCAGCAGCTTGGACCTAGCGGGGCCCGGGGGAGAGCAGTACTTC. Translating it yields CASSLDLAGPGGEQYF.

The chain links TRBV6-5 to TRBJ2-7, with D perhaps TRBD1 or TRBD2 (5 bases each). Trimming took 7 bases from V and 7 from J, leaving 11 bases between them. Germline CDR1 reads MNHEY; CDR2 reads SVGAGI. The CDR3 is 11 amino acids. CDR3: CASKRGGEQYF. CDR3 in DNA: TGTGCCAGCAAGAGGGGTGGGGAGCAGTACTTC.

This clone was counted only a few times. The chain combines TRBV7-9 with TRBJ2-7; 7 bases map to TRBD1. V dropped 4 bases and J dropped 4; count of bases not matched to a gene: 10. From germline, CDR1 is SEHNR and CDR2 FQNEAQ (reference sequence). There are 15 residues in the CDR3. CDR3 sequence: CASSSSGTASYEQYF. CDR3 DNA sequence: TGTGCCAGCAGCTCCTCCGGGACAGCGTCTTACGAGCAGTACTTC.

The chain recombines TRBV29-1 with TRBJ2-3; a weak D match, TRBD2 (5 bases). Germline values: CDR1 SQVTM, CDR2 ANQGSEA. The CDR3 contains 14 residues. Between the trimmed V and J ends, which lost 7 bases and 3 bases, there was a span of 17 bases. Written as DNA, the CDR3 is TGCAGCGGAATACTAGTCTTGTCGACAGATACGCAGTATTTT. This gives the protein CSGILVLSTDTQYF.

J is TRBJ2-2 and V is TRBV7-8, with D possibly being TRBD1 (6 bases). The V gene's germline CDR1 is SGHVS and CDR2 FQNEAQ. Trimming removed 2 bases from V and 3 bases from J, with 13 bases in between. This CDR3 has 16 amino acids. The CDR3 is CASSLLNRVDTGELFF. As DNA, the CDR3 is TGTGCCAGCAGCTTACTTAACAGGGTGGACACCGGGGAGCTGTTTTTT.

The J gene is TRBJ2-1, the V gene TRBV29-1; D uncertain. Germline V gene lookup returns CDR1 SQVTM and CDR2 ANQGSEA. V dropped 4 bases and J dropped 0 bases, with 10 bases sitting between them. CDR3 length equals 14 residues. Here the CDR3 DNA reads TGCAGCGTTGGTCCGATTAGCTCCTACAATGAGCAGTTCTTC. It encodes CSVGPISSYNEQFF.